This T cell receptor (beta chain) appears in the sequencing data of a study of CD8 T cells in Susac syndrome. The CDR3 totals 16 residues. Germline assignment: CDR1 SGHDT and CDR2 YYEEEE. V was cut by 4 bases and J by 7 bases, with 21 bases left in between. With random hexamers, reverse transcription was performed on about 0.5 to 1 ug of RNA. TCRdb itself ran the immunoSEQ multiplex PCR reads through MiXCR, one entry per CDR3 protein. Of under 300,000 distinct CDR3 sequences listed, 96% are singletons. J is TRBJ2-1 and V is TRBV5-6; D may be TRBD1 (5 bases). The source of this sequence is a human donor with Susac syndrome. What was sequenced was CD4+ T cells from PBMCs. The CDR3 region is CASSPQGPRTGNEQFF. The CDR3 DNA reads as TGTGCCAGCAGCCCGCAGGGCCCCCGGACGGGTAATGAGCAGTTCTTC.